This TCR beta chain emerged from a study of vaccination and CD4 T cells after COVID-19. Turning to the study itself: Each participant was administered two doses of a vaccine, which was either BNT162b2 or mRNA-1273.

This clonotype was found once. Antigen specificity is unknown. Sequenced with the Oncomine TCR Beta short-read assay was DNA taken from cultured CD4+ T cells. TCRdb reprocessed the PCR reads via MiXCR and lists one record per CDR3 protein. The sample shows about 24,000 distinct CDR3 sequences, around 62% of them seen only once. Study-wide points: SARS-CoV-2-reactive clonotypes showed a nonsignificant median rise from about 22 to 38.

The treatment was: roughly 10-day PBMC culture with coronavirus spike peptide pools or control peptides (ViraFEST assay). US Alpha, Beta and Delta variants postdated the positive PCR dates, which ran from March to December 2020. Researchers reported culturing approximately 2 million PBMCs per well with 9.5 to 10 IU/ml IL-2 and roughly 9.1 ug/ml peptide pools. This CDR3 contains 13 residues. Looked up from germline, CDR1 is SQVTM and CDR2 is ANQGSEA. Trimming shortened V by 0 bases and J by 4 bases, and 8 bases separated the two germline ends. The material sequenced was CD4+ T cells from blood, cultured in vitro. This sequence was found in a human donor who had recovered from COVID-19. This chain links TRBV29-1 with TRBJ2-3, with D unclear. The CDR3 coding sequence is TGCAGCGTTGAAGATCTTAGGGCAGATACGCAGTATTTT. Its translation is CSVEDLRADTQYF.